This T cell receptor (beta chain) was captured by sequencing in a study of blood T cell repertoires in COVID-19 (dated by TCRdb to between 2020 and 2021). Broadly, across the study: Samples from collaborators originated in the United States, Italy and Spain and spanned both the acute and convalescent phases of COVID-19. The repertoires were made available in a free public database intended to serve as a resource for research on the immune response to SARS-CoV-2. Where HLA class I and class II types were available, the types were taken from metadata supplied by the sample provider, not from assay-based typing. The prospective study material was composed of cDNA or gDNA derived from T cells, B-cell-depleted T cells, or PBMCs. The samples were drawn from two sources: the first 160 participants of the ongoing ImmuneRACE study, and 1,254 subjects contributed by 6 global collaborators. The sample metadata nearly always contained a de-identified subject ID, COVID-19 status, age in years and sex. Subjects who had been exposed to COVID-19, were actively infected with it, or had recovered from it provided the deeply sampled blood TCRbeta repertoires that made up the dataset. Study-level results and caveats: How much clinical and demographic metadata was included differed by source and by participant, and the metadata was provided uncurated.

CDR3 length: 14 amino acids, cysteine to phenylalanine. The entry retains the CDR3 DNA only, 42 bases that are in frame from base 1. CDR1 and CDR2, looked up from the germline V gene, are SGDLS and YYNGEE. V sheds 3 bases and J sheds 7 bases, leaving 16 bases between their ends. TCRbeta CDR3 regions were amplified from genomic DNA by means of the immunoSEQ Assay, a bias-controlled multiplex PCR. Per the source publication's procedure: Within the assay, amplification of reference gene primers was used to estimate how many nucleated cells each sample contained. To quantify the absolute abundance of each unique TCRbeta CDR3 rearrangement, sequence reads were collapsed and filtered. For each sample, productive Simpson clonality was calculated as the square root of Simpson's diversity index over productive rearrangements. TCRdb carries this immuneACCESS record with in-frame sequences only. Its versions omit some clonotypes, under half of them owing to an unresolved V gene in the studies checked, with the rest unexplained. V and J calls and clone size follow that table, whereas D and trimming were derived from the DNA. This sample holds roughly 110,000 clones; about 90% were observed only once. The ten largest account for under 1.5% of the sample.

Worth noting for this clone: No antigen is known for it. Base qualities are not recorded, but no much larger clone differs from it by a single base.

Whole blood was collected in K2EDTA tubes by collaborating institutions according to the institutions' own protocols. Collaborator samples were shipped for TCRbeta analysis as frozen whole blood, isolated PBMCs, or DNA extracted from either sample type. The V gene is TRBV9 and the J gene is TRBJ1-2; no D gene call is confident. Sequenced material: peripheral blood. The TCR sequence derives from a woman younger than 45 with acute or convalescent COVID-19. The bases read TGTGCCAGCAGCGCCCGCCGCGAGGGTAGTGGCTACACCTTC. Translated, it reads CASSARREGSGYTF.